This TCR beta chain was identified in a study of OX40 agonist ivuxolimab in advanced cancers. The V and J ends lost 7 bases and 4 bases respectively, with 14 bases between them. CDR3 length: 14 amino acids. CDR1 and CDR2 from the germline V gene are MNHEY and SVGAGI. Data came from immunoSEQ multiplex PCR; TCRdb stores just in-frame clones and leaves some out. In the table there are about 60,000 clones, 70% to 90% of which are singletons. The specimen was CD4+ or CD8+ T cells sorted from blood, collected in a trial of the OX40 agonist ivuxolimab. The TCR originated in an adult with an advanced solid tumor such as melanoma, head and neck, liver or kidney cancer. The rearrangement uses TRBV6-5 and TRBJ1-5; D perhaps matches TRBD1 (5 bases). In DNA form, the CDR3 reads TGTGCCAGCACCTCGGGGGAAGGGAATCAGCCCCAGCATTTT. Residues: CASTSGEGNQPQHF.